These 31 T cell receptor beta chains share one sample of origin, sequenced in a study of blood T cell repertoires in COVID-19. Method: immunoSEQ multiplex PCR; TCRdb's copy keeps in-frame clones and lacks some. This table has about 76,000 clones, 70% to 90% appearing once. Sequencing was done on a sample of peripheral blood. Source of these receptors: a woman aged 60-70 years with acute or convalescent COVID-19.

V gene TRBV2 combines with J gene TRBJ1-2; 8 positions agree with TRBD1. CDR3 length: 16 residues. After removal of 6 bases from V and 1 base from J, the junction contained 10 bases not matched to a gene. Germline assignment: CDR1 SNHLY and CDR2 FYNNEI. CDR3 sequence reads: CASRFGQGRGNYGYTF. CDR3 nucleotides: TGTGCCAGCAGGTTCGGACAGGGAAGAGGTAACTATGGCTACACCTTC. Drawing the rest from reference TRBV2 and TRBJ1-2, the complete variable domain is EPEVTQTPSHQVTQMGQEVILRCVPISNHLYFYWYRQILGQKVEFLVSFYNNEISEKSEIFDDQFSVERPDGSNFTLKIRSTKLEDSAMYFCASRFGQGRGNYGYTFGSGTRLTVV.

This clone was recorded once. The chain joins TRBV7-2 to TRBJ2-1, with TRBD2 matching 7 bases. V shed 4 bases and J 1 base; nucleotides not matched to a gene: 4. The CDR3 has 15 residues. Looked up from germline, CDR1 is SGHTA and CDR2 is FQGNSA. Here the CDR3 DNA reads TGTGCCAGCAGCTCAGAGGGAGGGTCCTACAATGAGCAGTTCTTC. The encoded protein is CASSSEGGSYNEQFF.

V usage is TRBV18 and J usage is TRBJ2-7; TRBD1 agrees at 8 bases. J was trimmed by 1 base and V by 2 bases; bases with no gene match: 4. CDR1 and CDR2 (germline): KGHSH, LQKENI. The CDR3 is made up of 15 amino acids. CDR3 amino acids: CASSPNQGASYEQYV. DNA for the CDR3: TGTGCCAGCTCACCAAACCAGGGGGCGTCCTACGAGCAGTACGTC.

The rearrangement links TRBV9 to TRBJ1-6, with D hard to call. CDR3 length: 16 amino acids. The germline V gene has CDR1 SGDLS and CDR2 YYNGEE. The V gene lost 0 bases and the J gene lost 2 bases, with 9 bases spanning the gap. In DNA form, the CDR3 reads TGTGCCAGCAGCGTAGTTGATAGTCCCTATAATTCACCCCTCCACTTT. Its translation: CASSVVDSPYNSPLHF. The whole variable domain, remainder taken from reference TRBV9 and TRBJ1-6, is DSGVTQTPKHLITATGQRVTLRCSPRSGDLSVYWYQQSLDQGLQFLIQYYNGEERAKGNILERFSAQQFPDLHSELNLSSLELGDSALYFCASSVVDSPYNSPLHFGNGTRLTVT.

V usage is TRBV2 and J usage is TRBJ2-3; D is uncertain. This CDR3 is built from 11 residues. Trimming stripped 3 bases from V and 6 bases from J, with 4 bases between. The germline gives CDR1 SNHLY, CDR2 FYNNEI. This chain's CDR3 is CASSERDTQYF. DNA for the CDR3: TGTGCCAGCAGTGAGAGGGATACGCAGTATTTT.

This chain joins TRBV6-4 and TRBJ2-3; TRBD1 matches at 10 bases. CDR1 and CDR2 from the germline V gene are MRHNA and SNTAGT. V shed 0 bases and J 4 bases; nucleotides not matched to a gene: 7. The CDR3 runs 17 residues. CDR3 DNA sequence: TGTGCCAGCAGTGACTCTACGGGACAGGGGTTGCCAGATACGCAGTATTTT. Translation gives CASSDSTGQGLPDTQYF.

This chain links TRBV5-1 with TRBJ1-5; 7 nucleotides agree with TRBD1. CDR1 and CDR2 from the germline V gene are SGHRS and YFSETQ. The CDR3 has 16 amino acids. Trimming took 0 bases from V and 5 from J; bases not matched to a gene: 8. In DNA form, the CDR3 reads TGCGCCAGCAGCTTGGATGAGGGGGCGCGGGATCAGCCCCAGCATTTT. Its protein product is CASSLDEGARDQPQHF. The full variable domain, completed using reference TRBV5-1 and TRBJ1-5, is KAGVTQTPRYLIKTRGQQVTLSCSPISGHRSVSWYQQTPGQGLQFLFEYFSETQRNKGNFPGRFSGRQFSNSRSEMNVSTLELGDSALYLCASSLDEGARDQPQHFGDGTRLSIL.

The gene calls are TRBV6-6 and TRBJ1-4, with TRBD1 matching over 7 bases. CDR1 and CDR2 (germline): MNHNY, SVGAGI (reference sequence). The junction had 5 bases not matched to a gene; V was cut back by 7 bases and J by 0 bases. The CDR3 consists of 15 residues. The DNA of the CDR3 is TGTGCCAGCAACCGGGACAGTGCAACTAATGAAAAACTGTTTTTT. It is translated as CASNRDSATNEKLFF.

The CDR3 DNA is TGTGCCACCAGTGATGCTAAGGGGCAGTCCTACAATGAGCAGTTCTTC. This sequence encodes CATSDAKGQSYNEQFF. This chain joins TRBV24-1 and TRBJ2-1; D perhaps matches TRBD1 (5 bases). V dropped 3 bases and J dropped 1 base, with 12 bases sitting between them. This CDR3 spans 16 amino acids. In germline, CDR1 is KGHDR, CDR2 SFDVKD.

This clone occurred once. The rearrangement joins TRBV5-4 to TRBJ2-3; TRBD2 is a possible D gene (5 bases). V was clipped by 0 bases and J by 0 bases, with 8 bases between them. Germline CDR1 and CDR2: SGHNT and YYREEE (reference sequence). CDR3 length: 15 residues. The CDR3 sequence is CASSLDRGSTDTQYF. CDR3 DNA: TGTGCCAGCAGCTTGGATCGGGGTAGCACAGATACGCAGTATTTT. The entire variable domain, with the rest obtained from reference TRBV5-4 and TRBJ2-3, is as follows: ETGVTQSPTHLIKTRGQQVTLRCSSQSGHNTVSWYQQALGQGPQFIFQYYREEENGRGNFPPRFSGLQFPNYSSELNVNALELDDSALYLCASSLDRGSTDTQYFGPGTRLTVL.

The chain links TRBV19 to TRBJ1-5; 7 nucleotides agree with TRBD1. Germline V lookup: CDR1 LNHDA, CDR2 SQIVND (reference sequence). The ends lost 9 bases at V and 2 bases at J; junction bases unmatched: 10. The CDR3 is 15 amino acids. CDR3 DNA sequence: TGTGCCAGCTACGACCAAGGACAGGGCAATCAGCCCCAGCATTTT. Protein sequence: CASYDQGQGNQPQHF.

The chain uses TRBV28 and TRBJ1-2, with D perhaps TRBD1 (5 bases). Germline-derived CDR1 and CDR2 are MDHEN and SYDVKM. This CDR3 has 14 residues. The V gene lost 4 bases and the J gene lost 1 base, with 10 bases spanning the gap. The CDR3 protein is CASSWGEHNYGYTF. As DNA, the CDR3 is TGTGCCAGCAGTTGGGGGGAGCATAACTATGGCTACACCTTC.

This CDR3 reads CASSVDPRGDYNSPLHF. CDR3 coding DNA: TGTGCCAGCAGCGTAGATCCCAGGGGGGATTATAATTCACCCCTCCACTTT. V and J are TRBV9 and TRBJ1-6; 7 nucleotides match TRBD1. The CDR3 has 17 residues. Germline CDR1 is SGDLS and CDR2 is YYNGEE. With V trimmed by 0 bases and J by 4 bases, 7 bases remained unmatched.

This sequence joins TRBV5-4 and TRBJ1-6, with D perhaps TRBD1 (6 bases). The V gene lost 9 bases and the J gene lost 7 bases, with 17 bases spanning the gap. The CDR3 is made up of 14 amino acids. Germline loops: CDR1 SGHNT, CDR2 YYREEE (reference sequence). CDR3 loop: CATQYGTSNSPLHF. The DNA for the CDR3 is TGTGCCACCCAGTACGGGACATCAAATTCACCCCTCCACTTT.

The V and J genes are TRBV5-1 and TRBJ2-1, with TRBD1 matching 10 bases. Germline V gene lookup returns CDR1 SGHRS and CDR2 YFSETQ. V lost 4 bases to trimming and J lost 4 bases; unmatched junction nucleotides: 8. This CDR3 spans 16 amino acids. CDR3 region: CASSGGDRGEYNEQFF. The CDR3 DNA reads TGCGCCAGCAGCGGTGGGGACAGGGGAGAATACAATGAGCAGTTCTTC.

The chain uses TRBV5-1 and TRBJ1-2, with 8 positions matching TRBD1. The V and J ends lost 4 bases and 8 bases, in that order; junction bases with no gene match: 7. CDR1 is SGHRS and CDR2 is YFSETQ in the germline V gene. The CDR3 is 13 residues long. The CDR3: CASSILQGGGYTF. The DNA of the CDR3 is TGCGCCAGCAGCATACTACAGGGGGGAGGCTACACCTTC. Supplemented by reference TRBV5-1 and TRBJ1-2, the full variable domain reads KAGVTQTPRYLIKTRGQQVTLSCSPISGHRSVSWYQQTPGQGLQFLFEYFSETQRNKGNFPGRFSGRQFSNSRSEMNVSTLELGDSALYLCASSILQGGGYTFGSGTRLTVV.

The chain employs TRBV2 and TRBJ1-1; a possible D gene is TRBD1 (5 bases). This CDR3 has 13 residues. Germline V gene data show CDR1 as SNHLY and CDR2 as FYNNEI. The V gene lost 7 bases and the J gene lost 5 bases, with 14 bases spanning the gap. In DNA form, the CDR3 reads TGTGCCAGCACCCCCGACAGAGCTACTGAAGCTTTCTTT. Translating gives CASTPDRATEAFF.

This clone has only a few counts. DNA for the CDR3: TGTGCCAGCAGCGTAGGGGGAAGGGACTATGGCTACACCTTC. Amino acids: CASSVGGRDYGYTF. This chain links TRBV3-1 (or the pseudogene TRBV3-2) with TRBJ1-2; maybe TRBD1 (6 bases). The CDR3 length is 14 residues. Trimming removed 5 bases from V and 3 bases from J, with 13 bases in between. Germline V lookup: CDR1 LGHDT, CDR2 YNNKEL (reference sequence).

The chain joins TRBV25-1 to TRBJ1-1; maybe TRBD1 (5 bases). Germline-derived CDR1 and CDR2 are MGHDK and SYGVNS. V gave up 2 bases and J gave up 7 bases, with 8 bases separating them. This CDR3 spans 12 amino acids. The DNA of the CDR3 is TGTGCCAGCAGTGAAGGGCAGGGTGAAGCTTTCTTT. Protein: CASSEGQGEAFF.

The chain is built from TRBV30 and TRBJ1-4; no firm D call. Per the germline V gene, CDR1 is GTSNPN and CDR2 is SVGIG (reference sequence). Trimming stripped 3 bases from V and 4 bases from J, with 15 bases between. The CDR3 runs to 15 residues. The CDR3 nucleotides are TGTGCCTGGAGCGCTCAAAGCGGATTTAATGAAAAACTGTTTTTT. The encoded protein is CAWSAQSGFNEKLFF.

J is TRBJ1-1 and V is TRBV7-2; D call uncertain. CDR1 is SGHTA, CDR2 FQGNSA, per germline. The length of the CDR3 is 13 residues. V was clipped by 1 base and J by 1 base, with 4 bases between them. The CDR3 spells CASSLVQNTEAFF. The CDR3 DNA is TGTGCCAGCAGCTTAGTCCAGAACACTGAAGCTTTCTTT. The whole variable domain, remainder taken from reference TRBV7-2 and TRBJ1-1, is GAGVSQSPSNKVTEKGKDVELRCDPISGHTALYWYRQSLGQGLEFLIYFQGNSAPDKSGLPSDRFSAERTGGSVSTLTIQRTQQEDSAVYLCASSLVQNTEAFFGQGTRLTVV.

The chain's CDR3 is CASSYPGGVLDYGYTF. The CDR3 nucleotides read TGTGCCAGCAGTTACCCGGGGGGGGTCTTGGACTATGGCTACACCTTC. The genes are TRBV6-6 and TRBJ1-2, with D tentatively TRBD1 (5 bases). Germline V gives CDR1 MNHNY, CDR2 SVGAGI (reference sequence). The CDR3 is made up of 16 amino acids. V lost 2 bases to trimming and J lost 3 bases, with 16 bases between them.

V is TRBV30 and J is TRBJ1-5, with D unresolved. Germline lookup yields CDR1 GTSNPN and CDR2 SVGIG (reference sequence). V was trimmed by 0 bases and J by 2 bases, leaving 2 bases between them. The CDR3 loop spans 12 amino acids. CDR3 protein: CAWSVGNQPQHF. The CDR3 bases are TGTGCCTGGAGTGTCGGCAATCAGCCCCAGCATTTT.

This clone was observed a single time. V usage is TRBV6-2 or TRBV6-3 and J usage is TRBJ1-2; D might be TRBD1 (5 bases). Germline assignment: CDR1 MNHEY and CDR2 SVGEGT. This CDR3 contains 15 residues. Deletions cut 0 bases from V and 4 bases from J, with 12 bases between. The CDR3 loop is CASSYSIREGYGYTF. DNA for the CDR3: TGTGCCAGCAGTTACTCGATCAGGGAAGGCTATGGCTACACCTTC.

CDR3: CASSKGQPYV. CDR3 coding DNA: TGTGCCAGCAGTAAAGGGCAACCGTACGTC. V usage is TRBV2 and J usage is TRBJ2-7; D not certain. The V gene's germline CDR1 is SNHLY and CDR2 FYNNEI. The CDR3 consists of 10 residues. The V end was cut by 5 bases, the J end by 12 bases, with 11 bases between.

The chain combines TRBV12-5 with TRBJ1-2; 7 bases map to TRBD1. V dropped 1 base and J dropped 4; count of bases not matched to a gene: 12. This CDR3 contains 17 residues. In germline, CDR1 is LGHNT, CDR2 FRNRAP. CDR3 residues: CASGLADKGGDGYGYTF. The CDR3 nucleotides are TGTGCTAGTGGTTTGGCCGATAAAGGGGGCGACGGCTATGGCTACACCTTC.

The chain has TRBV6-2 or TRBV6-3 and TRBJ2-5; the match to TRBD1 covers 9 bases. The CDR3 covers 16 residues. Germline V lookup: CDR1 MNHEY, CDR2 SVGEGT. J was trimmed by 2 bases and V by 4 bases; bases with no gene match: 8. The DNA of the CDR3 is TGTGCCAGCAGTTCCGGGACAGGGAGGCTTCAAGAGACCCAGTACTTC. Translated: CASSSGTGRLQETQYF.

Written as DNA, the CDR3 is TGTGCCAGCACGTTTTCTGGGCTTCAGCAGTTCTTC. Translation: CASTFSGLQQFF. The chain couples TRBV2 to TRBJ2-1; D is undetermined. The CDR3 spans 12 residues. Germline CDR1 and CDR2: SNHLY and FYNNEI. V lost 7 bases to trimming and J lost 11 bases, with 15 bases between them.

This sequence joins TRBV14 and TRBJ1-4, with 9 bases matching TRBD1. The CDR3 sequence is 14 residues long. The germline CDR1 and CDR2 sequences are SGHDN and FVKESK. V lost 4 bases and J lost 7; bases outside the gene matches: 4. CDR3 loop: CASSLTGGGEKLFF. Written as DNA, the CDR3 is TGTGCCAGCAGCCTTACAGGGGGCGGTGAAAAACTGTTTTTT.

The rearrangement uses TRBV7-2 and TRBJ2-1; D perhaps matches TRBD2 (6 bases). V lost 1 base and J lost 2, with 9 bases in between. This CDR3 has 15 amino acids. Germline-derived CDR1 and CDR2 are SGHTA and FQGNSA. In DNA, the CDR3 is TGTGCCAGCAGCTTAGTCCGCGGGACCTACAATGAGCAGTTCTTC. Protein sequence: CASSLVRGTYNEQFF.

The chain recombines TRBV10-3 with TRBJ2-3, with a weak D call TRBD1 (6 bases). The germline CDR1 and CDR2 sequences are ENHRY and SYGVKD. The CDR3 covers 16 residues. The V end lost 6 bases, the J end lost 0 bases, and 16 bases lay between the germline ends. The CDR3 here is CAISPETGSSTDTQYF. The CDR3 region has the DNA TGTGCCATCAGCCCCGAGACAGGTTCCAGCACAGATACGCAGTATTTT.